This T cell receptor beta chain was identified during a study of T cell clonality in common variable immunodeficiency. This clone was found a few times. Its target is not known. The read terminates 3 residues before the CDR3 end, so the remaining end is supplied by the germline J gene. Study-wide results and caveats: Reportedly, TCR beta sequences from common variable immunodeficiency showed fewer deletions and N-nucleotide insertions.

Both groups were predominantly of Caucasian heritage. Replacement immunoglobulin had been given to every CVID subject for at least one year. V lost 7 bases and J 8 bases, leaving 14 bases between the germline ends. Germline-derived CDR1 and CDR2 are SNHLY and FYNNEI. This CDR3 spans 13 amino acids. Libraries were prepared by immunoSEQ multiplex PCR; TCRdb keeps only in-frame clonotypes and omits some of them. This sample carries under 20,000 clones, none of them present only once. The chain carries TRBV2 and TRBJ1-4, with D uncertain. Sequencing was carried out using peripheral blood mononuclear cells. The TCR originated in a human donor with common variable immunodeficiency. The CDR3: CASTSSPFEKLFF. CDR3 DNA (partial): TGTGCCAGCACCTCTAGCCCGTTCGAAAAA.